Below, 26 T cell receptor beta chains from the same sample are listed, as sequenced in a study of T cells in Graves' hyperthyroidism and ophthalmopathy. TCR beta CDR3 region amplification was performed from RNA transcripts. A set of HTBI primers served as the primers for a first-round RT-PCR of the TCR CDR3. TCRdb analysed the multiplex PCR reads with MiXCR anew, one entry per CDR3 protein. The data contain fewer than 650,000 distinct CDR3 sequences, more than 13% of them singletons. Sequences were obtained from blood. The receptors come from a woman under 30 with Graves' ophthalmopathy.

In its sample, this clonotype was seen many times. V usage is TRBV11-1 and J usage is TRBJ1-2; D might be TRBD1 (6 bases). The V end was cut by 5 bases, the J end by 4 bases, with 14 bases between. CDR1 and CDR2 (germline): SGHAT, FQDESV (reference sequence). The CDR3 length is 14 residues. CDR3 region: CASSHPGAPYGYTF. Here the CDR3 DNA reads TGTGCCAGCAGCCATCCGGGGGCCCCCTATGGCTACACCTTC.

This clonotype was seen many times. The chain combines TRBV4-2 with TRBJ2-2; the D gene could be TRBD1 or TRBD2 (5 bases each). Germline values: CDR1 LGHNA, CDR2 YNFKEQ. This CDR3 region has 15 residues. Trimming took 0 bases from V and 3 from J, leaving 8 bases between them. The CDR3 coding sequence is TGTGCCAGCAGCCAAGAAGAGGGGTACACCGGGGAGCTGTTTTTT. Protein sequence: CASSQEEGYTGELFF.

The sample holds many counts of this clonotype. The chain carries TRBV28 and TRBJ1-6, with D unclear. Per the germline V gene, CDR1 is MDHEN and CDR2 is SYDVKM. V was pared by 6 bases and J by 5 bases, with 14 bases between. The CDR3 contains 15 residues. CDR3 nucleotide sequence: TGTGCCAGCAGCCATGGACGGCGGAATAATTCACCCCTCCACTTT. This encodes CASSHGRRNNSPLHF.

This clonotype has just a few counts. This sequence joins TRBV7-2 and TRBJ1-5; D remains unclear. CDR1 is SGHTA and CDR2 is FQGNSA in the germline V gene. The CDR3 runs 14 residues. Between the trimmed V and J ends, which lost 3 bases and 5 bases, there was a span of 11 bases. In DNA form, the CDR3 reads TGTGCCAGCAGCTTGGCCCTTTTGGATCAGCCCCAGCATTTT. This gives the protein CASSLALLDQPQHF.

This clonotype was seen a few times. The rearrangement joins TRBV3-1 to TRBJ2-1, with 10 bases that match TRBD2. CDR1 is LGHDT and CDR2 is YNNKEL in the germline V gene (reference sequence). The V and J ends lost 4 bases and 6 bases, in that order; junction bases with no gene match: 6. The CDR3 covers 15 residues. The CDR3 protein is CASSRGAGGFNEQFF. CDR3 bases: TGTGCCAGCAGCCGGGGAGCGGGAGGGTTCAATGAGCAGTTCTTC.

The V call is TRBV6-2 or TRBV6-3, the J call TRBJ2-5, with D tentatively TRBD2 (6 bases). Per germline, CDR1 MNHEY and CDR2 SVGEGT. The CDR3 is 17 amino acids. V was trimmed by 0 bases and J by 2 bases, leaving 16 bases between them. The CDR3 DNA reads TGTGCCAGCAGTTACTCGATCCGGGGCCGGGAGCAAGAGACCCAGTACTTC. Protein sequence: CASSYSIRGREQETQYF.

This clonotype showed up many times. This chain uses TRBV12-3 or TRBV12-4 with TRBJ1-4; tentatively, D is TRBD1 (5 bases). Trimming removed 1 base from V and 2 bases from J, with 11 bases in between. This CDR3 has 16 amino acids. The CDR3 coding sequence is TGTGCCAGCAGTTTAGTAGGCAGGGCGACTAATGAAAAACTGTTTTTT. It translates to CASSLVGRATNEKLFF.

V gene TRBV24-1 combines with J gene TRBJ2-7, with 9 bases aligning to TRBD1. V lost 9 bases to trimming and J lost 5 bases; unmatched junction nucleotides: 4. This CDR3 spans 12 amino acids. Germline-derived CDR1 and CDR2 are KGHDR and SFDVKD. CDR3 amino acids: CATGQGIHEQYF. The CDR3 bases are TGTGCCACCGGACAGGGGATCCACGAGCAGTACTTC.

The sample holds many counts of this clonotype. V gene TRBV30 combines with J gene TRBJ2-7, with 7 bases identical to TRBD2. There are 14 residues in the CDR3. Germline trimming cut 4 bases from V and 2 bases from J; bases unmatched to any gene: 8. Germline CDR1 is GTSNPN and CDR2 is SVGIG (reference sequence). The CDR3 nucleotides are TGTGCCTGGACGGGGGGTTGGCCCACCTACGAGCAGTACTTC. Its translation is CAWTGGWPTYEQYF.

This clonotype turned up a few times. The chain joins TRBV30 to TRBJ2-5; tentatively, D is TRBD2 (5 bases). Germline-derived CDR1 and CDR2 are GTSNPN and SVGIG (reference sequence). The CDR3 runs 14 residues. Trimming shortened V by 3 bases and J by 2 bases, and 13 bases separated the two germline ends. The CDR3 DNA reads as TGTGCCTGGAGCTACTCGGGATCTCAAGAGACCCAGTACTTC. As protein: CAWSYSGSQETQYF.

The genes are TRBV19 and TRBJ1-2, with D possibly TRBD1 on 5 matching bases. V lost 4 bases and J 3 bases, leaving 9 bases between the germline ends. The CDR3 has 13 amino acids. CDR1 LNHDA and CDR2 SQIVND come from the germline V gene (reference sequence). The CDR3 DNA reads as TGTGCCAGTAGTACCGACAGCCACTATGGCTACACCTTC. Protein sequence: CASSTDSHYGYTF.

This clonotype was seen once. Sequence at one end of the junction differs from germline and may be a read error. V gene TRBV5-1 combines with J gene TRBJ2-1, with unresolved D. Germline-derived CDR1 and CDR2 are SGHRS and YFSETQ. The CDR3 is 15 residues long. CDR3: CASSPVLLSRDEQFF. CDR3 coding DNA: TGTGCCAGCAGCCCCGTTTTATTAAGTCGGGATGAGCAGTTCTTC.

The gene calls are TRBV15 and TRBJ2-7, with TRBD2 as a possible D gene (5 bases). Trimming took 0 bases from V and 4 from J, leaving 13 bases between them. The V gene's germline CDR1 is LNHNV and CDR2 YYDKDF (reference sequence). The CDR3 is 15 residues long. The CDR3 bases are TGTGCCACCAGCAGAGAGGCCCGCGGGCAATACGAGCAGTACTTC. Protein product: CATSREARGQYEQYF.

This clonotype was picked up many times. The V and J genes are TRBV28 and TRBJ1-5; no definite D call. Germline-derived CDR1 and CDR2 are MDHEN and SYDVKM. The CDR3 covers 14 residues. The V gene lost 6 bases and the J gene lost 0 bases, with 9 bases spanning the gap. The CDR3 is CASRPFNSNQPQHF. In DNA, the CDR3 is TGTGCCAGCAGGCCCTTTAATAGCAATCAGCCCCAGCATTTT.

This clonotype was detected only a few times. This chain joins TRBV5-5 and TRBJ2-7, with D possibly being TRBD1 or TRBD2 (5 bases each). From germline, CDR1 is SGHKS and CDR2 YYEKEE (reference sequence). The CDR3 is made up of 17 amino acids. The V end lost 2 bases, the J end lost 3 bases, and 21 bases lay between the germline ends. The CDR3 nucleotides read TGTGCCAGCAGCTTCCGGGGCGCGGAGTTTCGGCACTACGAGCAGTACTTC. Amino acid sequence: CASSFRGAEFRHYEQYF.

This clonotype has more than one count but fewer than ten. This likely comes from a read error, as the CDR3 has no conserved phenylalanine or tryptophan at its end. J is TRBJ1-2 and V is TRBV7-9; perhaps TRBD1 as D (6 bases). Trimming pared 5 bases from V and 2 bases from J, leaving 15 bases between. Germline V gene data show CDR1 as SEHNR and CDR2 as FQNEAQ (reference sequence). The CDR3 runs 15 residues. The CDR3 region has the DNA TGTGCCAGCAGCCAAGATCCGGGGGCGAACTATGGCTACACCTCC. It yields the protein CASSQDPGANYGYTS.

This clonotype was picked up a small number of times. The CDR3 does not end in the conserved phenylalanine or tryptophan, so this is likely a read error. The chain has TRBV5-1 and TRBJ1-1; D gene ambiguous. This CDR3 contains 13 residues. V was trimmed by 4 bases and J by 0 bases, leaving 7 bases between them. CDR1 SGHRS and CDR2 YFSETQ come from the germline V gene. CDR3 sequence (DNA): TGCGCCAGCAGCCCCACCTTGAACACTGAAGCTTTCCTT. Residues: CASSPTLNTEAFL.

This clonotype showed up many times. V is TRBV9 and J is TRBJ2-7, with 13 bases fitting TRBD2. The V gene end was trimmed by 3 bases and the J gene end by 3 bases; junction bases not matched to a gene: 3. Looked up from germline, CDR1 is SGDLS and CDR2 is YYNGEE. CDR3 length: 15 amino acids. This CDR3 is CASSEGTSGNYEQYF. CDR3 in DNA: TGTGCCAGCAGCGAGGGGACTAGCGGGAACTACGAGCAGTACTTC.

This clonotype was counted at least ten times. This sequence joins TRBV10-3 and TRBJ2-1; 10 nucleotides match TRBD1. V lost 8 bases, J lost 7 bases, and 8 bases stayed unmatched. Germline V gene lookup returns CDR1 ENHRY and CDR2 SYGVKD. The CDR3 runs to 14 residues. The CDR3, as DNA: TGTGCCATCTCTCGGGACAGGGGAGGGAATGAGCAGTTCTTC. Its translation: CAISRDRGGNEQFF.

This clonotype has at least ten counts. The CDR3 DNA reads as TGTGCCAGCAGCCGGACAGGGGGAGTAGTCGAGCAGTACTTC. Its protein is CASSRTGGVVEQYF. V and J are TRBV28 and TRBJ2-7; 10 nucleotides match TRBD1. V was clipped by 6 bases and J by 6 bases; unmatched bases: 8. The CDR3 has 14 amino acids. The germline V gene has CDR1 MDHEN and CDR2 SYDVKM.

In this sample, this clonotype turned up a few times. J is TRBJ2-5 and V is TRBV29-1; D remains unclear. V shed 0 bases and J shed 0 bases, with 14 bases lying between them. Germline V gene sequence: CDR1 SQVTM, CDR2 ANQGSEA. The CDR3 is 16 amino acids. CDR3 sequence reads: CSVEDIGFENQETQYF. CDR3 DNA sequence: TGCAGCGTTGAAGATATCGGATTCGAGAACCAAGAGACCCAGTACTTC. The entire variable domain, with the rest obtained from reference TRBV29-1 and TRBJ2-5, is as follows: SAVISQKPSRDICQRGTSLTIQCQVDSQVTMMFWYRQQPGQSLTLIATANQGSEATYESGFVIDKFPISRPNLTFSTLTVSNMSPEDSSIYLCSVEDIGFENQETQYFGPGTRLLVL.

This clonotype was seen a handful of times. The DNA of the CDR3 is TGTGCCAGCAGCGTAGCTAGCCAGCCCTCGGGGGAGCTGTTTTTT. This codes for CASSVASQPSGELFF. The chain combines TRBV9 with TRBJ2-2; D may be TRBD2 (5 bases). This CDR3 is built from 15 residues. The V end lost 0 bases, the J end lost 8 bases, and 14 bases lay between the germline ends. Germline V gene lookup returns CDR1 SGDLS and CDR2 YYNGEE.

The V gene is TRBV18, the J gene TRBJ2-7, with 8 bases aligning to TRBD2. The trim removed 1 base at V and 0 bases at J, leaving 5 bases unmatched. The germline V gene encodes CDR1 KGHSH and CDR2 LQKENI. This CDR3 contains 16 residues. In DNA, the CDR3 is TGTGCCAGCTCACCACGGGTAGCGGGGATCTCCTACGAGCAGTACTTC. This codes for CASSPRVAGISYEQYF.

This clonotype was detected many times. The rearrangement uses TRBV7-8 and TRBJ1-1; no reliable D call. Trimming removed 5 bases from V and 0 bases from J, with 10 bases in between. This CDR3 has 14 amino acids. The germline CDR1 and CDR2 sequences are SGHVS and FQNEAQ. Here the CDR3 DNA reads TGTGCCAGCAGCCGGTGGCGGATGAACACTGAAGCTTTCTTT. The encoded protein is CASSRWRMNTEAFF.

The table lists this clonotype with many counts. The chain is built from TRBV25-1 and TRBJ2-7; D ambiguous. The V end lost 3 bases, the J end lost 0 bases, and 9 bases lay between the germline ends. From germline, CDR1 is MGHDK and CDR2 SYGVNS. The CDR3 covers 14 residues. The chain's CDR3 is CASSDSRSSYEQYF. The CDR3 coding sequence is TGTGCCAGCAGTGATAGCAGGAGCTCCTACGAGCAGTACTTC.

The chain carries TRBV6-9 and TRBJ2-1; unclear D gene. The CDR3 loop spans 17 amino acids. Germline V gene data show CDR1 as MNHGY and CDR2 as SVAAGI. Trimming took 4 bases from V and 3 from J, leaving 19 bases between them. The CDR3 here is CASSFYSGTHRYNEQFF. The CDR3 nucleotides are TGTGCCAGCAGTTTCTACTCGGGTACCCACCGCTACAATGAGCAGTTCTTC.